In this sample, the clone carrying this TCR beta chain turned up many times. The target antigen is unknown. The data stem from a study of CD8 T cells in ankylosing spondylitis. Whole-study results and caveats: Prior literature has documented some motif variants in synovial fluid and blood from reactive arthritis. Clones tied to disease were said to be significantly enriched in matched ankylosing spondylitis synovial fluid. Peripheral blood held disease-linked clones only at relatively low frequency, and these were CD8+. Seemingly distinctive of ankylosing spondylitis blood was a TCR beta motif formed by eight highly homologous variants.

V lost 6 bases and J 2 bases, leaving 16 bases between the germline ends. Germline values: CDR1 DFQATT, CDR2 SNEGSKA (reference sequence). CDR3 length: 14 residues. The TCR beta libraries were generated through quantitative 5'-RACE incorporating molecular barcodes. TCRdb recomputed calls from the 5' RACE reads with MiXCR, one row per CDR3 protein. The table shows approximately 520,000 distinct CDR3 sequences, with over 4% occurring only once. Sequencing used blood, either unsorted or a sorted T cell fraction (not recorded which). V usage is TRBV20-1 and J usage is TRBJ1-1; D is undetermined. This clonotype was obtained from a male donor with ankylosing spondylitis. The CDR3 protein is CSAAAGERNTEAFF. The CDR3 DNA reads TGCAGTGCCGCCGCTGGGGAGAGAAACACTGAAGCTTTCTTT.